These 22 T cell receptor beta chains came from one sample sequenced in a study of shared clonotypes between healthy human individuals. The repertoire was sequenced with immunoSEQ multiplex PCR; TCRdb's copy has only in-frame clones and lacks some. The sample has some 480,000 clones, 79% seen once. The material sequenced was PBMCs. The receptors derive from a middle-aged woman in good health. Some clones in this sample may be carry-over from other donors' samples.

The table lists this clone with a count of one. This chain connects TRBV5-6 to TRBJ2-7; 9 nucleotides align to TRBD1. Unmatched junction bases numbered 11, after V lost 4 bases and J lost 6 bases. The CDR3 loop spans 15 amino acids. Germline CDR1 is SGHDT and CDR2 is YYEEEE. The CDR3 DNA sequence: TGTGCCAGCAGCACTGCCGGACAGGGGAGTTTCGAGCAGTACTTC. It specifies CASSTAGQGSFEQYF.

This chain connects TRBV28 to TRBJ2-7; 12 bases align to TRBD1. Trimming at V came to 4 bases and at J to 4 bases, leaving 5 bases not matched to a gene. The CDR3 consists of 15 residues. The germline V gene has CDR1 MDHEN and CDR2 SYDVKM. CDR3 nucleotides: TGTGCCAGCAGTTCCCGGGACAGGGGGCTATACGAGCAGTACTTC. It encodes CASSSRDRGLYEQYF.

This chain uses TRBV28 with TRBJ2-2; TRBD2 is a possible D gene (6 bases). This CDR3 region has 14 residues. Deletions cut 3 bases from V and 3 bases from J, with 8 bases between. Germline-derived CDR1 and CDR2 are MDHEN and SYDVKM. The CDR3 protein is CASSFGTYTGELFF. The CDR3 DNA reads as TGTGCCAGCAGTTTTGGGACTTACACCGGGGAGCTGTTTTTT.

This sequence joins TRBV10-3 and TRBJ1-5; 7 bases are shared with TRBD1. Germline trimming cut 3 bases from V and 1 base from J; bases unmatched to any gene: 9. This CDR3 comprises 17 residues. Germline V gene data show CDR1 as ENHRY and CDR2 as SYGVKD. CDR3 in amino acids: CAISEYKTGYSNQPQHF. As DNA, the CDR3 is TGTGCCATCAGTGAATACAAGACAGGGTACAGCAATCAGCCCCAGCATTTT.

The chain joins TRBV6-1 to TRBJ2-1; 7 bases fit TRBD1. The CDR3 consists of 12 residues. V lost 5 bases, J lost 9 bases, and 4 bases stayed unmatched. Germline CDR1 and CDR2: MNHNS and SASEGT. The CDR3: CASSQGVGEQFF. Written as DNA, the CDR3 is TGTGCCAGCAGTCAGGGGGTCGGTGAGCAGTTCTTC.

This chain uses TRBV4-2 with TRBJ1-4, with 9 bases identical to TRBD1. The germline gives CDR1 LGHNA, CDR2 YNFKEQ. V dropped 1 base and J dropped 8; count of bases not matched to a gene: 11. The CDR3 has 17 residues. This CDR3 reads CASSQAVRGTGHEKLFF. The CDR3 DNA sequence: TGTGCCAGCAGCCAAGCCGTGAGAGGGACAGGGCACGAAAAACTGTTTTTT.

This clone showed up just a few times. The chain links TRBV10-2 to TRBJ1-4; D is uncertain. The germline gives CDR1 WSHSY, CDR2 SAAADI. The CDR3 extends over 14 amino acids. Between the trimmed V and J ends, which lost 5 bases and 8 bases, there was a span of 15 bases. The CDR3 spells CASSRGEGYEKLFF. DNA for the CDR3: TGCGCCAGCAGTCGCGGGGAGGGTTACGAAAAACTGTTTTTT.

This clone appeared once. The gene calls are TRBV19 and TRBJ1-2; weak D call: TRBD1 (5 bases). The CDR3 loop spans 17 amino acids. Germline values: CDR1 LNHDA, CDR2 SQIVND (reference sequence). V gave up 5 bases and J gave up 1 base, with 20 bases separating them. CDR3 protein: CASSPSRFGGDNYGYTF. The CDR3 coding sequence is TGTGCCAGTAGTCCCTCCCGATTCGGGGGAGATAACTATGGCTACACCTTC.

The CDR3 nucleotides read TGTGCCAGCAGCCCCCTGGGGGGTGGAGTCCAAGAGACCCAGTACTTC. It yields the protein CASSPLGGGVQETQYF. J is TRBJ2-5 and V is TRBV28; weak D call: TRBD2 (6 bases). Germline V lookup: CDR1 MDHEN, CDR2 SYDVKM. The CDR3 covers 16 residues. Trimming shortened V by 6 bases and J by 1 base, and 18 bases separated the two germline ends. Full variable domain (outside the CDR3, taken from reference TRBV28 and TRBJ2-5): DVKVTQSSRYLVKRTGEKVFLECVQDMDHENMFWYRQDPGLGLRLIYFSYDVKMKEKGDIPEGYSVSREKKERFSLILESASTNQTSMYLCASSPLGGGVQETQYFGPGTRLLVL.

This clone was found a few times. The gene calls are TRBV5-1 and TRBJ2-7; maybe TRBD2 (6 bases). Germline V gene data show CDR1 as SGHRS and CDR2 as YFSETQ. The CDR3 has 15 amino acids. V was pared by 4 bases and J by 0 bases, with 14 bases between. The CDR3 sequence is CASSPEGRPSYEQYF. The CDR3 DNA reads TGCGCCAGCAGCCCCGAAGGGAGGCCCTCCTACGAGCAGTACTTC.

This sequence joins TRBV14 and TRBJ2-3; D ambiguous. V shed 3 bases and J shed 5 bases, with 9 bases lying between them. CDR1 and CDR2 from the germline V gene are SGHDN and FVKESK. The CDR3 is made up of 13 amino acids. Here the CDR3 DNA reads TGTGCCAGCAGCCAGAACGTAGGAGATACGCAGTATTTT. Translated, it gives CASSQNVGDTQYF.

On this clone: This sequence is one base from a far larger clone and is likely a read error. The genes are TRBV29-1 and TRBJ1-1, with D perhaps TRBD1 (5 bases). Trimming stripped 6 bases from V and 6 bases from J, with 14 bases between. The CDR3 length is 12 residues. Germline assignment: CDR1 SQVTM and CDR2 ANQGSEA. The CDR3, as DNA: TGCAGCGTCGGGGACTGCCTGGCTGAAGCTTTCTTT. Translating gives CSVGDCLAEAFF. Variable domain in full (rest from reference TRBV29-1 and TRBJ1-1): SAVISQKPSRDICQRGTSLTIQCQVDSQVTMMFWYRQQPGQSLTLIATANQGSEATYESGFVIDKFPISRPNLTFSTLTVSNMSPEDSSIYLCSVGDCLAEAFFGQGTRLTVV.

This clone was found once. The rearrangement uses TRBV19 and TRBJ1-5; TRBD1 aligns across 9 bases. Losses at the gene ends were 4 bases for V and 4 bases for J; bases not matched to a gene: 8. Looked up from germline, CDR1 is LNHDA and CDR2 is SQIVND (reference sequence). This CDR3 has 16 amino acids. CDR3 protein: CASSTTPGQGNQPQHF. The CDR3 coding sequence is TGTGCCAGTAGTACGACTCCGGGACAGGGTAATCAGCCCCAGCATTTT.

Points on this clone: Other DNA sequences in this sample translate to the same CDR3. The V and J genes are TRBV5-1 and TRBJ2-7; D gene uncertain. V dropped 4 bases and J dropped 3 bases, with 11 bases sitting between them. Per the germline V gene, CDR1 is SGHRS and CDR2 is YFSETQ. The CDR3 extends over 13 amino acids. CDR3 sequence reads: CASSLLSGYEQYF. DNA for the CDR3: TGCGCCAGCAGCCTCTTATCTGGCTACGAGCAGTACTTC.

The genes are TRBV7-8 and TRBJ2-7; 7 bases are shared with TRBD1. With V trimmed by 0 bases and J by 0 bases, 2 bases remained unmatched. The germline gives CDR1 SGHVS, CDR2 FQNEAQ. The CDR3 totals 15 residues. CDR3 nucleotides: TGTGCCAGCAGCTTAGCCCCAGGGGGCTCCTACGAGCAGTACTTC. It translates to CASSLAPGGSYEQYF.

This clone appeared a few times. The gene calls are TRBV29-1 and TRBJ2-7, with a possible D match to TRBD2 (7 bases). Deletions cut 6 bases from V and 4 bases from J, with 43 bases between. The CDR3 runs 22 residues. In germline, CDR1 is SQVTM, CDR2 ANQGSEA. In nucleotides, the CDR3 is TGCAGCGTGACTCGACTAGAGTTGGGGCTTATTGCCGGAACCGGGGGGCAATACGAGCAGTACTTC. Protein: CSVTRLELGLIAGTGGQYEQYF.

The chain combines TRBV15 with TRBJ2-5, with TRBD1 matching over 8 bases. The J call is doubtful: the DNA matches TRBJ2-7 better. The CDR3 has 16 residues. The germline V gene encodes CDR1 LNHNV and CDR2 YYDKDF (reference sequence). CDR3 amino acids: CATSRDGDRGRHEQYF. CDR3 nucleotide sequence: TGTGCCACCAGCAGAGATGGCGACAGGGGTCGGCACGAGCAGTACTTC.

V and J are TRBV2 and TRBJ2-7, with 10 bases lining up with TRBD2. The ends lost 7 bases at V and 6 bases at J; junction bases unmatched: 3. The CDR3 loop spans 12 amino acids. Germline values: CDR1 SNHLY, CDR2 FYNNEI. Here the CDR3 reads CASMKREGEQYF. The CDR3 DNA follows: TGTGCCAGCATGAAGCGGGAGGGCGAGCAGTACTTC.

This chain links TRBV5-1 with TRBJ1-1; 11 nucleotides line up with TRBD1. This CDR3 has 16 amino acids. The V segment lost 4 bases and the J segment 4 bases; nucleotides outside the gene matches: 9. CDR1 is SGHRS and CDR2 is YFSETQ in the germline V gene. CDR3 sequence (DNA): TGCGCCAGCAGCACCGGACAGGGGGCGTTGGGCACTGAAGCTTTCTTT. It yields the protein CASSTGQGALGTEAFF.

The chain is built from TRBV6-5 and TRBJ1-2; a weak D match, TRBD1 (5 bases). V dropped 7 bases and J dropped 4 bases, with 7 bases sitting between them. The CDR3 consists of 11 residues. In germline, CDR1 is MNHEY, CDR2 SVGAGI. In nucleotides, the CDR3 is TGTGCCAGCACCGGGGGCTATGGCTACACCTTC. Its translation is CASTGGYGYTF.

The chain couples TRBV4-3 to TRBJ2-6; D is unresolved. Germline lookup yields CDR1 LGHNA and CDR2 YSLEER. The CDR3 runs 14 residues. Trimming removed 0 bases at V and 12 bases at J, with 12 bases between. CDR3 sequence reads: CASSQDQAGGVLTF. The CDR3 DNA follows: TGCGCCAGCAGCCAAGATCAGGCAGGTGGCGTCCTGACTTTC.

The chain recombines TRBV5-4 with TRBJ2-2, with 7 bases that match TRBD1. This CDR3 is built from 15 residues. Germline loops: CDR1 SGHNT, CDR2 YYREEE (reference sequence). The V segment lost 3 bases and the J segment 6 bases; nucleotides outside the gene matches: 8. CDR3 sequence reads: CASSSGQKNPGELFF. In DNA, the CDR3 is TGTGCCAGCAGCTCGGGACAGAAAAATCCCGGGGAGCTGTTTTTT.